Below are 8 T cell receptor beta chains sequenced from a single sample in a study of cytomegalovirus exposure and HLA in healthy donors. The PCR was carried out with 60 Vbeta primers and 13 Jbeta primers. TCRdb keeps only in-frame clones here, not all; method: immunoSEQ multiplex PCR. The sample includes approximately 140,000 clones, 80% seen only once; the top ten take 2% to 2.5%. Material for sequencing was PBMCs. The receptor set was obtained from a young man in good health and CMV-seronegative.

The rearrangement joins TRBV2 to TRBJ2-2; 9 bases align to TRBD2. The V gene end was trimmed by 6 bases and the J gene end by 7 bases; junction bases not matched to a gene: 9. From germline, CDR1 is SNHLY and CDR2 FYNNEI. CDR3 length equals 15 residues. The CDR3 protein is CASSAGLATDGELFF. The CDR3 DNA follows: TGTGCCAGCAGCGCCGGACTAGCGACCGACGGGGAGCTGTTTTTT.

This clone occurred once. The CDR3 region is CASSEANWGGWETQYF. CDR3 coding DNA: TGTGCCAGCAGTGAAGCTAATTGGGGGGGCTGGGAGACCCAGTACTTC. This chain connects TRBV6-1 to TRBJ2-5; weak D call: TRBD2 (7 bases). CDR1 and CDR2 from the germline V gene are MNHNS and SASEGT. The CDR3 spans 16 residues. V was shortened by 0 bases and J by 5 bases, with 16 bases between the two germline ends.

V usage is TRBV5-6 and J usage is TRBJ2-6; unclear D gene. The CDR3 length is 14 residues. Germline-derived CDR1 and CDR2 are SGHDT and YYEEEE. The germline V and J ends were trimmed by 5 bases and 2 bases, with 8 bases remaining between them. CDR3 sequence: CASSQFAGANVLTF. The DNA of the CDR3 is TGTGCCAGCAGTCAGTTTGCTGGGGCCAACGTCCTGACTTTC.

The V gene is TRBV10-3, the J gene TRBJ2-7; TRBD1 is a possible D gene (6 bases). CDR3 length: 12 residues. Trimming left V 4 bases short and J 6 bases short, with 10 bases between. Per the germline V gene, CDR1 is ENHRY and CDR2 is SYGVKD. This chain's CDR3 is CAISGQDFEQYF. In nucleotides, the CDR3 is TGTGCCATCAGTGGACAGGATTTCGAGCAGTACTTC.

This clone appeared a single time. This chain connects TRBV2 to TRBJ1-2; 9 nucleotides align to TRBD1. After removal of 3 bases from V and 8 bases from J, the junction contained 13 bases not matched to a gene. The CDR3 covers 16 residues. Germline values: CDR1 SNHLY, CDR2 FYNNEI. Here the CDR3 reads CASSESLGQGMGGYTF. CDR3 DNA: TGTGCCAGCAGTGAGAGCCTCGGACAGGGGATGGGGGGCTACACCTTC.

This rearrangement joins TRBV6-5 to TRBJ1-6, with 8 positions matching TRBD1. V was clipped by 4 bases and J by 5 bases; unmatched bases: 1. The V gene's germline CDR1 is MNHEY and CDR2 SVGAGI. The CDR3 has 14 residues. In DNA, the CDR3 is TGTGCCAGCAGTTGGGACAGGCATAATTCACCCCTCCACTTT. It codes for CASSWDRHNSPLHF.

The J gene is TRBJ2-4, the V gene TRBV4-1, with D tentatively TRBD1 (6 bases). Germline V gene sequence: CDR1 MGHRA, CDR2 YSYEKL. The ends were cut back, 0 bases at V and 7 bases at J, with 13 bases in the middle. The CDR3 totals 15 residues. CDR3 sequence (DNA): TGCGCCAGCAGCCAAGAGGATAGGACAGTCAACATTCAGTACTTC. This translates into CASSQEDRTVNIQYF.

The V call is TRBV27, the J call TRBJ2-5, with D maybe TRBD2 (5 bases). The germline V gene has CDR1 MNHEY and CDR2 SMNVEV (reference sequence). The CDR3 totals 16 residues. V lost 6 bases, J lost 3 bases, and 20 bases lay in between. CDR3 DNA: TGTGCCAGCAGCCCCGGCGGCGAGGACTTAGAAGAGACCCAGTACTTC. This codes for CASSPGGEDLEETQYF.